This is a list of T cell receptor beta chains from one sample in a study of blood T cell repertoires in COVID-19. Sequencing was performed with immunoSEQ multiplex PCR; in TCRdb, only in-frame clones are kept and a portion is missing. The sample has more than 100,000 clones; approximately 87% are singletons. Sequencing was carried out using peripheral blood. The source is a man between 65 and 79 years old with active COVID-19. The CDR3 runs from the conserved cysteine through the conserved F or W. The D gene is left open where the match is weak. Only some rows state a clone size, as once, few, many or a class for expanded clones.

d_call,j_call,v_call,clone_size,cdr3_aa,cdr3_nt
-,TRBJ1-5,TRBV28,-,CASRTRKTGEPQHF,TGTGCCAGCAGAACGCGGAAGACCGGAGAGCCCCAGCATTTT
-,TRBJ1-1,TRBV6-6,-,CASRPDSHAEAFF,TGTGCCAGCAGGCCCGACAGTCACGCTGAAGCTTTCTTT
TRBD2,TRBJ2-2,TRBV4-1,few,CASSQEDGRGGGELFF,TGCGCCAGCAGCCAAGAGGACGGGAGGGGTGGCGGGGAGCTGTTTTTT
-,TRBJ1-1,TRBV11-2,few,CASSLVGTPNTEAFF,TGTGCCAGCAGCTTAGTTGGGACACCGAACACTGAAGCTTTCTTT
TRBD1,TRBJ1-5,TRBV6-6,many,CASSYRDRGGEPQHF,TGTGCCAGCAGTTACCGGGACAGGGGTGGAGAGCCCCAGCATTTT
TRBD1,TRBJ2-2,TRBV19,-,CASSPPGTGKGELFF,TGTGCCAGTAGTCCACCCGGGACAGGGAAGGGGGAGCTGTTTTTT
TRBD1,TRBJ1-2,TRBV5-1,once,CASSFDRGLHYGYTF,TGCGCCAGCAGCTTCGACAGGGGATTACACTATGGCTACACCTTC
TRBD1,TRBJ2-7,TRBV3-1/TRBV3-2,-,CASSHLWGTGAVYEQYF,TGTGCCAGCAGCCATTTGTGGGGGACAGGGGCCGTCTACGAGCAGTACTTC
TRBD2,TRBJ2-1,TRBV5-1,-,CASSLLAGAYNEQFF,TGCGCCAGCAGCCTACTAGCGGGAGCCTACAATGAGCAGTTCTTC
-,TRBJ1-1,TRBV29-1,once,CSVEGGADTMNTEAFF,TGCAGCGTTGAAGGCGGGGCAGACACCATGAACACTGAAGCTTTCTTT
TRBD1,TRBJ2-7,TRBV7-2,-,CASSATGASYEQYF,TGTGCCAGCAGCGCGACAGGGGCCTCCTACGAGCAGTACTTC
TRBD2,TRBJ2-3,TRBV29-1,-,CSGRTSGDTQYF,TGCAGCGGGAGGACTAGCGGAGATACGCAGTATTTT
-,TRBJ2-1,TRBV4-2,-,CASSQDGPGINEQFF,TGTGCCAGCAGCCAAGACGGCCCGGGTATCAATGAGCAGTTCTTC
TRBD1,TRBJ1-6,TRBV19,few,CASSMVTWDSSPLHF,TGTGCCAGTAGTATGGTAACGTGGGACAGTTCACCCCTCCACTTT
TRBD1,TRBJ1-5,TRBV28,-,CASLSGQVNQPQHF,TGTGCCAGCCTCTCTGGACAGGTCAATCAGCCCCAGCATTTT
TRBD2,TRBJ2-5,TRBV7-2,-,CASSLAGRGETQYF,TGTGCCAGCAGCTTAGCGGGGCGGGGGGAGACCCAGTACTTC
-,TRBJ1-2,TRBV19,few,CASTRGSPDYGYTF,TGTGCCAGTACCCGGGGGTCTCCGGACTATGGCTACACCTTC